This T cell receptor beta chain was observed in a study of cytomegalovirus exposure and HLA in healthy donors. Findings and limits, study-wide: Whilst most TCR sequences proved rare, a subset of public TCRs occurred across many donors.

For this clone: Its antigen remains unidentified.

Sequencing used immunoSEQ multiplex PCR; TCRdb keeps in-frame clones, though not all of them. This sample has 150,000 or so clones, with over 80% found just once. The CDR3 extends over 11 amino acids. The V gene lost 5 bases and the J gene lost 3 bases, with 5 bases spanning the gap. The V gene's germline CDR1 is MNHEY and CDR2 SVGAGI. The chain uses TRBV6-5 and TRBJ2-7, with no clear D. The sequence was obtained from a man between 25 and 39 years old in good health and CMV-seropositive. Sequences were obtained from PBMCs. CDR3 amino acids: CASSVHYEQYF. DNA of the CDR3: TGTGCCAGCAGTGTCCACTACGAGCAGTACTTC.